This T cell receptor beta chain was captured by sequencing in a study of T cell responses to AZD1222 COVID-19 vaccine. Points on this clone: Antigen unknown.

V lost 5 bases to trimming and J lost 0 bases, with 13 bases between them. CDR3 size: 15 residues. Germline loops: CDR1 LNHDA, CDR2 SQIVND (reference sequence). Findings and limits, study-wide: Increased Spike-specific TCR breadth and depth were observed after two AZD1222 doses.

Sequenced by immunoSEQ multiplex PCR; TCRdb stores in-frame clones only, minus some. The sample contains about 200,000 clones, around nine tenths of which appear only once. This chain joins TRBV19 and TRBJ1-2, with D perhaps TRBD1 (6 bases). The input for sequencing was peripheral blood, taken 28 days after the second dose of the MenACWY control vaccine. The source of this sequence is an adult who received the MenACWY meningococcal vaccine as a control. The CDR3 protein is CASSVQGVANYGYTF. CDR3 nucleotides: TGTGCCAGTAGTGTACAGGGAGTAGCTAACTATGGCTACACCTTC. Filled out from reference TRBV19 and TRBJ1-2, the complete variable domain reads DGGITQSPKYLFRKEGQNVTLSCEQNLNHDAMYWYRQDPGQGLRLIYYSQIVNDFQKGDIAEGYSVSREKKESFPLTVTSAQKNPTAFYLCASSVQGVANYGYTFGSGTRLTVV.